This TCR beta chain was recovered during a study of blood T cell repertoires in COVID-19. The V segment lost 1 base and the J segment 3 bases; nucleotides outside the gene matches: 4. Per germline, CDR1 SEHNR and CDR2 FQNEAQ (reference sequence). The CDR3 consists of 15 residues. Method: immunoSEQ multiplex PCR; TCRdb's copy keeps in-frame clones and lacks some. The sample holds approximately 130,000 clones; roughly 80% are singletons and the top ten take more than 15%. Cohort placement rested on clinical history that participants reported themselves. The rearrangement uses TRBV7-9 and TRBJ1-2, with 8 bases matching TRBD1. The TCR sequence derives from a man between 25 and 39 years old who had recovered from COVID-19. The specimen was PBMCs or T cells enriched from blood (not recorded which). The CDR3 DNA sequence: TGTGCCAGCAGCTTAGTGGGACAGGCCTACTATGGCTACACCTTC. This gives the protein CASSLVGQAYYGYTF. Supplemented by reference TRBV7-9 and TRBJ1-2, the full variable domain reads DTGVSQNPRHKITKRGQNVTFRCDPISEHNRLYWYRQTLGQGPEFLTYFQNEAQLEKSRLLSDRFSAERPKGSFSTLEIQRTEQGDSAMYLCASSLVGQAYYGYTFGSGTRLTVV.